Below are 28 T cell receptor beta chains sequenced from a single sample in a study of graft-versus-host responses after intestinal transplantation. Both intraepithelial and lamina propria lymphocytes were released by processing graft tissue. TCRdb's copy holds only in-frame clones and misses some; the assay was immunoSEQ multiplex PCR. Altogether about 17,000 clones are present, around three quarters being singletons, with the ten largest covering about 18%. This specimen consisted of ileum tissue, obtained around 96 days after intestinal transplant. These TCRs come from a human patient who received an intestinal transplant, so some T cells may come from the graft donor.

This clone appeared a single time. The chain uses TRBV6-1 and TRBJ2-6, with a possible D match to TRBD2 (6 bases). This CDR3 is built from 15 residues. V was cut by 4 bases and J by 0 bases, with 7 bases left in between. Germline assignment: CDR1 MNHNS and CDR2 SASEGT. The DNA of the CDR3 is TGTGCCAGCAGTGCCGGGAGCTCTGGGGCCAACGTCCTGACTTTC. Translation: CASSAGSSGANVLTF.

The chain carries TRBV6-5 and TRBJ2-1, with D uncertain. The CDR3 sequence is 14 residues long. Germline V CDR1 and CDR2: MNHEY, SVGAGI. V lost 6 bases to trimming and J lost 8 bases, with 17 bases between them. CDR3 protein: CASSPKVRRHEQFF. The CDR3 nucleotides are TGTGCCAGCAGCCCCAAAGTGCGCCGCCATGAGCAGTTCTTC.

The chain employs TRBV7-4 and TRBJ1-1; 7 positions match TRBD1. V was clipped by 5 bases and J by 1 base; unmatched bases: 10. The CDR3 length is 16 residues. Germline V gives CDR1 SGHVT, CDR2 SQSDAQ. The CDR3 nucleotides are TGTGCCAGCAGCCCCAGGGAGGGGGCTTCGAACACTGAAGCTTTCTTT. This encodes CASSPREGASNTEAFF.

The chain couples TRBV2 to TRBJ2-7; 7 bases align to TRBD1. Germline V gene data show CDR1 as SNHLY and CDR2 as FYNNEI. V dropped 0 bases and J dropped 4; count of bases not matched to a gene: 9. This CDR3 has 16 amino acids. In DNA, the CDR3 is TGTGCCAGCAGTGAAGCGATAAGGGACAGAATTTACGAGCAGTACTTC. It encodes CASSEAIRDRIYEQYF. Based on the CDR3 plus reference TRBV2 and TRBJ2-7, the full variable domain is EPEVTQTPSHQVTQMGQEVILRCVPISNHLYFYWYRQILGQKVEFLVSFYNNEISEKSEIFDDQFSVERPDGSNFTLKIRSTKLEDSAMYFCASSEAIRDRIYEQYFGPGTRLTVT.

CDR3 bases: TGCGCCAGCAGCCGAGAGGGACAGTGGGTCACCGGGGAGCTGTTTTTT. Translating gives CASSREGQWVTGELFF. The chain recombines TRBV4-1 with TRBJ2-2; 7 bases are a match to TRBD1. With V trimmed by 4 bases and J by 4 bases, 9 bases remained unmatched. Germline CDR1 MGHRA, CDR2 YSYEKL. There are 16 residues in the CDR3.

The rearrangement links TRBV30 to TRBJ2-1; perhaps D is TRBD1 or TRBD2 (5 bases each). V was shortened by 5 bases and J by 3 bases, with 32 bases between the two germline ends. The V gene's germline CDR1 is GTSNPN and CDR2 SVGIG (reference sequence). This CDR3 has 20 amino acids. CDR3 residues: CAWEPNQPRGGPYNYNEQFF. The CDR3 DNA sequence: TGTGCCTGGGAGCCCAACCAACCCCGGGGCGGTCCATATAACTACAATGAGCAGTTCTTC.

This clone has only a few counts. The V call is TRBV18, the J call TRBJ2-7, with D tentatively TRBD1 (6 bases). The CDR3 is 15 residues long. Germline V CDR1 and CDR2: KGHSH, LQKENI. V was cut by 2 bases and J by 1 base, with 12 bases left in between. The CDR3 nucleotides read TGTGCCAGCTCACCAAAGCGGACAGCATCCTACGAGCAGTACTTC. Amino acid sequence: CASSPKRTASYEQYF. The entire variable domain, with the rest obtained from reference TRBV18 and TRBJ2-7, is as follows: NAGVMQNPRHLVRRRGQEARLRCSPMKGHSHVYWYRQLPEEGLKFMVYLQKENIIDESGMPKERFSAEFPKEGPSILRIQQVVRGDSAAYFCASSPKRTASYEQYFGPGTRLTVT.

The chain joins TRBV4-3 to TRBJ2-2, with TRBD2 matching over 8 bases. This CDR3 region has 17 residues. Unmatched junction bases numbered 14, after V lost 4 bases and J lost 7 bases. CDR1 is LGHNA and CDR2 is YSLEER in the germline V gene. CDR3 in DNA: TGCGCCAGCAGCCCGACCATCCGGGAGGGCCTCGGCGGGGAGCTGTTTTTT. It encodes CASSPTIREGLGGELFF.

This clone was recorded a few times. The chain employs TRBV7-3 and TRBJ2-1, with D perhaps TRBD2 (6 bases). Germline loops: CDR1 SGHTA, CDR2 FQGTGA. The CDR3 has 11 residues. V lost 2 bases, J lost 10 bases, and 6 bases lay in between. CDR3 residues: CASSLGGEQFF. DNA for the CDR3: TGTGCCAGCAGCTTAGGAGGGGAGCAGTTCTTC.

For this clone: The same CDR3 arises from other DNA sequences in this sample as well. The chain uses TRBV10-3 and TRBJ2-5, with 7 bases fitting TRBD1. CDR3 size: 15 residues. Germline assignment: CDR1 ENHRY and CDR2 SYGVKD. J gave up 7 bases and V 2 bases, and 10 bases lay outside the gene matches. CDR3 bases: TGTGCCATCAGTGAGCTAAGACAGGGTGGATGGACCCAGTACTTC. This sequence encodes CAISELRQGGWTQYF.

The V gene is TRBV19, the J gene TRBJ1-5, with TRBD1 matching over 7 bases. The CDR3 contains 15 residues. CDR1 and CDR2 (germline): LNHDA, SQIVND (reference sequence). V shed 3 bases and J 6 bases; nucleotides not matched to a gene: 8. CDR3 sequence reads: CASSMYRGSGQPQHF. The CDR3 DNA follows: TGTGCCAGTAGTATGTACAGGGGATCCGGTCAGCCCCAGCATTTT.

The chain combines TRBV4-1 with TRBJ2-4, with D possibly being TRBD2 (6 bases). V was clipped by 4 bases and J by 6 bases, with 13 bases between them. The germline V gene has CDR1 MGHRA and CDR2 YSYEKL. There are 14 residues in the CDR3. The CDR3 DNA is TGCGCCAGCAGCCCCTCGGGACTTCTAAACATTCAGTACTTC. It yields the protein CASSPSGLLNIQYF.

V usage is TRBV27 and J usage is TRBJ1-5; D gene ambiguous. CDR3 length: 14 amino acids. Trimming stripped 4 bases from V and 9 bases from J, with 16 bases between. Germline CDR1 reads MNHEY; CDR2 reads SMNVEV (reference sequence). The CDR3: CASSSLWYSLPQHF. CDR3 sequence (DNA): TGTGCCAGCAGTTCCCTTTGGTACAGTCTGCCCCAGCATTTT.

The chain links TRBV13 to TRBJ2-1; 9 bases are a match to TRBD2. The germline V gene encodes CDR1 PRHDT and CDR2 FYEKMQ (reference sequence). J was trimmed by 7 bases and V by 5 bases; bases with no gene match: 12. This CDR3 comprises 16 residues. CDR3 residues: CASSDAGTSPTNEQFF. CDR3 sequence (DNA): TGTGCCAGCAGCGATGCCGGGACTAGCCCCACTAATGAGCAGTTCTTC.

This rearrangement joins TRBV7-8 to TRBJ2-5, with 9 nucleotides matching TRBD2. Trimming at V came to 5 bases and at J to 5 bases, leaving 6 bases not matched to a gene. The CDR3 contains 14 residues. CDR1 is SGHVS and CDR2 is FQNEAQ in the germline V gene. The CDR3 reads CASSPGTSWETQYF. Here the CDR3 DNA reads TGTGCCAGCAGCCCCGGGACTAGCTGGGAGACCCAGTACTTC. Variable domain in full (rest from reference TRBV7-8 and TRBJ2-5): GAGVSQSPRYKVAKRGQDVALRCDPISGHVSLFWYQQALGQGPEFLTYFQNEAQLDKSGLPSDRFFAERPEGSVSTLKIQRTQQEDSAVYLCASSPGTSWETQYFGPGTRLLVL.

V is TRBV19 and J is TRBJ1-5; the D is unclear. V lost 4 bases and J lost 3, with 7 bases in between. Germline CDR1 and CDR2: LNHDA and SQIVND (reference sequence). The CDR3 is 13 residues long. Here the CDR3 reads CASSTPVNQPQHF. In DNA form, the CDR3 reads TGTGCCAGTAGTACACCGGTCAATCAGCCCCAGCATTTT.

V is TRBV5-4 and J is TRBJ2-1; 12 bases are a match to TRBD2. Per the germline V gene, CDR1 is SGHNT and CDR2 is YYREEE (reference sequence). The CDR3 contains 13 residues. V trimming: 5 bases; J trimming: 6 bases; junction bases outside the gene matches: 0. CDR3: CASRTSGSNEQFF. The CDR3 bases are TGTGCCAGCAGGACTAGCGGGAGCAATGAGCAGTTCTTC.

The V call is TRBV5-6, the J call TRBJ2-5; D is ambiguous. This CDR3 is built from 13 residues. With 0 bases removed from V and 2 bases from J, the gap between germline ends came to 5 bases. Germline loops: CDR1 SGHDT, CDR2 YYEEEE. This CDR3 is CASSLEEQETQYF. CDR3 in DNA: TGTGCCAGCAGCTTGGAGGAGCAAGAGACCCAGTACTTC.

This clone is a singleton in its sample. One end of the junction varies from germline; a read error may be responsible. V and J are TRBV5-4 and TRBJ2-6; a weak D match, TRBD1 (7 bases). This CDR3 is built from 18 residues. Germline CDR1 reads SGHNT; CDR2 reads YYREEE (reference sequence). CDR3 sequence reads: CASSHPTGRPRGASVLTF. CDR3 nucleotides: TGTGCCAGCAGTCACCCGACAGGGCGCCCCCGCGGGGCCAGCGTCCTGACTTTC.

The chain couples TRBV10-3 to TRBJ2-7; TRBD1 might be the D (6 bases). The germline V gene has CDR1 ENHRY and CDR2 SYGVKD. The CDR3 consists of 16 residues. Trimming removed 0 bases from V and 2 bases from J, with 14 bases in between. CDR3 sequence (DNA): TGTGCCATCAGTGAGTCAAGGGGGAGTAAGACCTACGAGCAGTACTTC. This sequence encodes CAISESRGSKTYEQYF.

V usage is TRBV5-4 and J usage is TRBJ2-3; D ambiguous. V was cut by 0 bases and J by 4 bases, with 9 bases left in between. CDR1 is SGHNT and CDR2 is YYREEE in the germline V gene (reference sequence). The CDR3 runs 14 residues. As DNA, the CDR3 is TGTGCCAGCAGCTTGGCGTGGGTCCCAGATACGCAGTATTTT. It encodes CASSLAWVPDTQYF.

V and J are TRBV5-4 and TRBJ1-6; tentative D call: TRBD1 (6 bases). The CDR3 has 15 residues. Trimming removed 2 bases at V and 7 bases at J, with 13 bases between. Germline V gene lookup returns CDR1 SGHNT and CDR2 YYREEE (reference sequence). The CDR3 is CASSFRGGLNSPLHF. CDR3 sequence (DNA): TGTGCCAGCAGCTTCAGGGGAGGCTTAAATTCACCCCTCCACTTT.

This clone was detected once. This chain connects TRBV21-1 to TRBJ2-5; the table's D call, TRBD2, has no DNA check behind it. The J call may be wrong; the DNA end is better matched by TRBJ2-7. TRBV21-1 is deemed a pseudogene. The CDR3 consists of 15 residues. This chain's CDR3 is CASWLTGEGLHEQYF. Written as DNA, the CDR3 is TGTGCCAGCTGGTTAACGGGGGAGGGCCTACACGAGCAGTACTTC.

The chain combines TRBV28 with TRBJ2-1; TRBD2 might be the D (5 bases). Per the germline V gene, CDR1 is MDHEN and CDR2 is SYDVKM. V lost 2 bases and J 6 bases, leaving 17 bases between the germline ends. This CDR3 region has 16 residues. As DNA, the CDR3 is TGTGCCAGCAGTTTAATTGAGGGCCCATTCGGCAATGAGCAGTTCTTC. Amino acids: CASSLIEGPFGNEQFF.

This clone has just one count. The chain recombines TRBV5-1 with TRBJ1-4; D may be TRBD1 (6 bases). The CDR3 contains 16 residues. V shed 5 bases and J shed 2 bases, with 16 bases lying between them. From germline, CDR1 is SGHRS and CDR2 YFSETQ. The CDR3 DNA reads TGCGCCAGCAGTCAGTCACCCAGGGGCACTAATGAAAAACTGTTTTTT. It encodes CASSQSPRGTNEKLFF. Filled out from reference TRBV5-1 and TRBJ1-4, the complete variable domain reads KAGVTQTPRYLIKTRGQQVTLSCSPISGHRSVSWYQQTPGQGLQFLFEYFSETQRNKGNFPGRFSGRQFSNSRSEMNVSTLELGDSALYLCASSQSPRGTNEKLFFGSGTQLSVL.

This clone was observed a handful of times. One junction end does not reproduce the germline sequence, and a read error may be involved. This same CDR3 is encoded by further DNA sequences in the sample. The chain employs TRBV19 and TRBJ1-1; D is ambiguous. The CDR3 spans 13 residues. CDR1 LNHDA and CDR2 SQIVND come from the germline V gene (reference sequence). The CDR3: CSSAGSRNTEAFF. CDR3 DNA: TGCTCGTCTGCGGGCAGCCGGAACACTGAAGCTTTCTTT.

This clone was counted once. This chain links TRBV7-3 with TRBJ2-1; the D gene is possibly TRBD2 (5 bases). The V gene's germline CDR1 is SGHTA and CDR2 FQGTGA. V gave up 2 bases and J gave up 10 bases, with 12 bases separating them. The CDR3 is made up of 13 amino acids. DNA of the CDR3: TGTGCCAGCAGCTTATCTCTCCGAGGGGAGCAGTTCTTC. It is translated as CASSLSLRGEQFF.

The chain carries TRBV6-1 and TRBJ1-1, with D unresolved. Between the trimmed V and J ends, which lost 7 bases and 0 bases, there was a span of 12 bases. Germline V gives CDR1 MNHNS, CDR2 SASEGT. This CDR3 has 14 amino acids. The CDR3 DNA sequence: TGTGCCAGCAAAGTATCAGGACTGAACACTGAAGCTTTCTTT. Its protein product is CASKVSGLNTEAFF.